Listed below are T cell receptor beta chains from one sample, sequenced in a study of shared clonotypes between healthy human individuals. Using immunoSEQ multiplex PCR, the repertoire was profiled, and TCRdb retains in-frame clones only, with some absent. The sample shows some 2,100,000 clones, roughly 95% of them seen only once. The material sequenced was naive CD4+ T cells sorted from blood. The receptors come from a young man in good health. CDR3s include the opening cysteine and the closing phenylalanine or tryptophan. The order of the fields is D gene, V gene, J gene, CDR3 protein. The D gene is left open where the match is weak.

>TRBD2|TRBV6-1|TRBJ2-1
CASSTTSGSTNEQFF
>NA|TRBV10-3|TRBJ2-5
CAISVEGTKETQYF
>NA|TRBV6-1|TRBJ2-3
CASTGGSTDTQYF
>NA|TRBV4-3|TRBJ2-2
CASSQEWENTGELFF
>NA|TRBV28|TRBJ2-6
CASSLARLSGANVLTF
>NA|TRBV11-1|TRBJ1-1
CASSLIGGNEAFF
>NA|TRBV18|TRBJ2-5
CASSPYQIQETQYF
>TRBD1|TRBV9|TRBJ1-6
CASSVGTGGKFRSPLHF
>TRBD1|TRBV4-2|TRBJ1-6
CASSQGDRGQGSPLHF
>NA|TRBV5-1|TRBJ2-3
CASSLSSDTQYF
>NA|TRBV6-5|TRBJ1-2
CASSYSRGQLYGYTF
>NA|TRBV6-6|TRBJ2-1
CASRKLDNEQFF
>TRBD2|TRBV9|TRBJ2-7
CASSLAGGPYEQYF
>NA|TRBV10-3|TRBJ1-2
CAISDGALGYGYTF
>TRBD2|TRBV2|TRBJ2-1
CASRASGTGEQFF
>TRBD1|TRBV2|TRBJ2-5
CASRGTGAVWETQYF
>NA|TRBV7-8|TRBJ1-3
CASSFGQGSAGNTIYF
>TRBD2|TRBV30|TRBJ2-5
CAWNVGLVVTQYF
>TRBD1|TRBV7-2|TRBJ2-2
CASSLRGTANTGELFF
>NA|TRBV18|TRBJ2-7
CASSPYPGEQYF
>NA|TRBV18|TRBJ2-3
CASSQAVPTDTQYF
>NA|TRBV6-1|TRBJ1-2
CASSDSPIVGGYTF
>NA|TRBV28|TRBJ1-1
CASSSVKTGPNTEAFF
>NA|TRBV7-8|TRBJ1-4
CASSLAAAVGEKLFF
>TRBD2|TRBV19|TRBJ2-1
CASSMSGSWNEQFF
>TRBD1|TRBV28|TRBJ1-1
CASSNQPGTGGSEAFF
>TRBD2|TRBV18|TRBJ2-7
CASSPPGLAGGGYHEQYF
>TRBD1|TRBV7-2|TRBJ1-2
CASSPGQGAIGYTF
>TRBD1|TRBV7-9|TRBJ1-3
CASSGRTGKGNTIYF
>TRBD1|TRBV29-1|TRBJ2-5
CSVDKGAKETQYF
>TRBD1|TRBV6-5|TRBJ2-2
CASSYSKGTVELFF
>TRBD1|TRBV15|TRBJ1-2
CATSNGQGLGNYGYTF
>NA|TRBV7-2|TRBJ2-1
CASSPFGGEQFF
>NA|TRBV30|TRBJ2-7
CAWSGLSYEQYF
>NA|TRBV20-1|TRBJ1-1
CSAQGETEAFF
>NA|TRBV11-2|TRBJ1-4
CASSLSEKLFF
>TRBD2|TRBV19|TRBJ2-2
CASSPTYGTTNTGELFF
>NA|TRBV5-1|TRBJ2-3
CASSPQQGSDTQYF
>NA|TRBV6-6|TRBJ2-3
CASSFPLADTQYF
>NA|TRBV5-4|TRBJ1-2
CASRTGVDSRNYGYTF
>TRBD2|TRBV7-9|TRBJ2-3
CASGLAGTDTQYF
>TRBD1|TRBV10-3|TRBJ2-2
CAIRQGVDTGELFF
>NA|TRBV4-1|TRBJ1-3
CASSQGGTLGNTIYF